What follows are 21 T cell receptor beta chains derived from one specimen sequenced in a study of high-grade serous ovarian cancer treatment subgroups. Repertoires were generated with immunoSEQ multiplex PCR, while TCRdb's copy carries only in-frame clones and drops some. The repertoire consists of about 6,800 clones, with about 75% occurring once and the leading ten covering 4.8%. The tumor samples were collected prior to definitive surgery or chemotherapy. The sequenced material came from tumor tissue. The receptors were sampled from a human donor with high-grade serous ovarian cancer.

This sequence joins TRBV6-5 and TRBJ1-4; 8 nucleotides line up with TRBD1. V lost 6 bases, J lost 5 bases, and 5 bases stayed unmatched. CDR1 and CDR2 from the germline V gene are MNHEY and SVGAGI. The CDR3 sequence is 14 residues long. The CDR3 nucleotides are TGTGCCAGCAGCGAGGGGGACAGGAATGAAAAACTGTTTTTT. Translating gives CASSEGDRNEKLFF.

V is TRBV19 and J is TRBJ2-5, with D perhaps matching TRBD1 (6 bases). CDR3 length equals 13 residues. The germline V gene has CDR1 LNHDA and CDR2 SQIVND (reference sequence). Deletions cut 5 bases from V and 7 bases from J, with 14 bases between. As DNA, the CDR3 is TGTGCCAGTAGTCCTGACAGGTGGGGGACCCAGTACTTC. Its protein is CASSPDRWGTQYF.

J is TRBJ2-3 and V is TRBV30; D tentatively fits TRBD1 or TRBD2 (5 bases each). The CDR3 is made up of 14 amino acids. Trimming removed 3 bases at V and 2 bases at J, with 12 bases between. Germline CDR1 GTSNPN, CDR2 SVGIG (reference sequence). This CDR3 is CAWRRAGATDTQYF. For the CDR3, the DNA is TGTGCCTGGAGACGGGCCGGGGCCACAGATACGCAGTATTTT.

This clone was detected only a few times. The V and J genes are TRBV7-2 and TRBJ1-1, with TRBD1 identical over 10 bases. V lost 7 bases, J lost 3 bases, and 2 bases stayed unmatched. Per the germline V gene, CDR1 is SGHTA and CDR2 is FQGNSA. The CDR3 is 13 amino acids. DNA for the CDR3: TGTGCCAGCACGGACAGGGGGTACACTGAAGCTTTCTTT. It encodes CASTDRGYTEAFF.

This rearrangement joins TRBV27 to TRBJ2-1; D remains ambiguous. The CDR3 covers 16 residues. Germline CDR1 and CDR2: MNHEY and SMNVEV (reference sequence). Trimming stripped 6 bases from V and 0 bases from J, with 15 bases between. CDR3 coding DNA: TGTGCCAGCAGGTCAGGTGGACCAAGCTCCTACAATGAGCAGTTCTTC. Translating it yields CASRSGGPSSYNEQFF.

The sample holds one count of this clone. The chain uses TRBV7-2 and TRBJ2-7; possible D gene TRBD2, 7 bases. Per the germline V gene, CDR1 is SGHTA and CDR2 is FQGNSA. This CDR3 contains 13 residues. Trimming removed 1 base at V and 6 bases at J, with 10 bases between. CDR3 amino acids: CASSLVGGGEQYF. The CDR3 DNA sequence: TGTGCCAGCAGCTTAGTAGGGGGGGGCGAGCAGTACTTC.

This clone was seen more than once but under ten times. The chain recombines TRBV5-1 with TRBJ1-1, with D unresolved. The CDR3 totals 13 residues. CDR1 and CDR2 (germline): SGHRS, YFSETQ. Trimming removed 5 bases from V and 6 bases from J, with 14 bases in between. The CDR3: CASSFEVGAEAFF. In nucleotides, the CDR3 is TGCGCCAGCAGTTTCGAGGTAGGCGCTGAAGCTTTCTTT.

J is TRBJ1-1 and V is TRBV18; possibly TRBD1 for D (6 bases). This CDR3 is 13 amino acids long. Germline CDR1 KGHSH, CDR2 LQKENI. V dropped 2 bases and J dropped 5 bases, with 9 bases sitting between them. CDR3 protein: CASSPAGDTEAFF. CDR3 DNA sequence: TGTGCCAGCTCACCAGCAGGGGATACTGAAGCTTTCTTT.

The CDR3 sequence: CASSPEYQETQYF. CDR3 coding DNA: TGTGCCAGCAGCCCAGAGTACCAAGAGACCCAGTACTTC. The chain combines TRBV7-9 with TRBJ2-5; D remains unclear. CDR3 length: 13 amino acids. Trimming took off 5 bases at V and 0 bases at J, with 7 bases between the two ends. Per the germline V gene, CDR1 is SEHNR and CDR2 is FQNEAQ (reference sequence).

This chain links TRBV11-2 with TRBJ2-1, with 8 bases fitting TRBD2. The CDR3 length is 14 residues. After removal of 6 bases from V and 12 bases from J, the junction contained 13 bases not matched to a gene. Germline-derived CDR1 and CDR2 are SGHAT and FQNNGV. Written as DNA, the CDR3 is TGTGCCAGCAGTCCCCGGGGGGGCGGTTCGGGGCAGTTCTTC. As protein: CASSPRGGGSGQFF.

On this clone: Other DNA sequences from this sample encode an identical CDR3 as well. The genes are TRBV5-4 and TRBJ2-5, with TRBD1 matching over 7 bases. Unmatched junction bases numbered 5, after V lost 4 bases and J lost 2 bases. Germline V gives CDR1 SGHNT, CDR2 YYREEE (reference sequence). The CDR3 runs 14 residues. The chain's CDR3 is CASSIGTVQETQYF. The CDR3 region has the DNA TGTGCCAGCAGCATCGGGACAGTACAAGAGACCCAGTACTTC.

This chain joins TRBV7-8 and TRBJ2-6; D unresolved. In germline, CDR1 is SGHVS, CDR2 FQNEAQ. Trimming stripped 1 base from V and 0 bases from J, with 7 bases between. This CDR3 contains 16 residues. CDR3 sequence reads: CASSLGSHSGANVLTF. For the CDR3, the DNA is TGTGCCAGCAGCTTAGGGAGCCACTCTGGGGCCAACGTCCTGACTTTC.

This sequence joins TRBV9 and TRBJ2-2; 10 bases are shared with TRBD2. This CDR3 is built from 17 residues. The germline gives CDR1 SGDLS, CDR2 YYNGEE. V gave up 4 bases and J gave up 6 bases; unmatched junction bases: 12. This CDR3 is CASSPHLAGASSGELFF. In DNA, the CDR3 is TGTGCCAGCAGCCCCCACCTAGCGGGGGCGAGCTCCGGGGAGCTGTTTTTT.

This sequence joins TRBV6-6 and TRBJ1-5; D ambiguous. The CDR3 runs to 12 residues. The germline V gene has CDR1 MNHNY and CDR2 SVGAGI (reference sequence). Trimming cost V 5 bases and J 4 bases, with 6 bases left between them. The CDR3 loop is CASSQWNQPQHF. The CDR3 region has the DNA TGTGCCAGCAGTCAGTGGAATCAGCCCCAGCATTTT.

This sequence joins TRBV11-1 and TRBJ2-4; 12 bases are a match to TRBD1. The CDR3 consists of 17 residues. Per germline, CDR1 SGHAT and CDR2 FQDESV (reference sequence). Trimming removed 5 bases from V and 6 bases from J; junction bases left unmatched: 11. CDR3 nucleotide sequence: TGTGCCAGCAGCCCCGGTGGGACAGGGGGCGCGAGAAACATTCAGTACTTC. Its protein product is CASSPGGTGGARNIQYF. Variable domain in full (rest from reference TRBV11-1 and TRBJ2-4): EAEVAQSPRYKITEKSQAVAFWCDPISGHATLYWYRQILGQGPELLVQFQDESVVDDSQLPKDRFSAERLKGVDSTLKIQPAELGDSAMYLCASSPGGTGGARNIQYFGAGTRLSVL.

J is TRBJ2-1 and V is TRBV7-3, with TRBD1 identical over 9 bases. The length of the CDR3 is 16 residues. V was clipped by 1 base and J by 4 bases; unmatched bases: 5. From germline, CDR1 is SGHTA and CDR2 FQGTGA. For the CDR3, the DNA is TGTGCCAGCAGCTTAAGGGGGACAGGGTCATACAATGAGCAGTTCTTC. Translating it yields CASSLRGTGSYNEQFF.

This chain links TRBV5-1 with TRBJ2-3; maybe TRBD2 (6 bases). V lost 0 bases and J lost 0, with 11 bases in between. Germline V gene lookup returns CDR1 SGHRS and CDR2 YFSETQ. The CDR3 contains 16 residues. Written as DNA, the CDR3 is TGCGCCAGCAGCTTGGGAGCGGGTTCTAGCACAGATACGCAGTATTTT. Protein sequence: CASSLGAGSSTDTQYF. Combining the CDR3 with reference TRBV5-1 and TRBJ2-3 gives the whole variable domain KAGVTQTPRYLIKTRGQQVTLSCSPISGHRSVSWYQQTPGQGLQFLFEYFSETQRNKGNFPGRFSGRQFSNSRSEMNVSTLELGDSALYLCASSLGAGSSTDTQYFGPGTRLTVL.

The genes are TRBV18 and TRBJ1-2, with 9 bases fitting TRBD1. V lost 3 bases, J lost 8 bases, and 10 bases stayed unmatched. The length of the CDR3 is 15 residues. CDR1 and CDR2 (germline): KGHSH, LQKENI. CDR3 nucleotide sequence: TGTGCCAGCTCACCTCGACAGGGGGAATGGGGAGGCTACACCTTC. Residues: CASSPRQGEWGGYTF.

J is TRBJ2-7 and V is TRBV5-1; no clear D. Trimming took 0 bases from V and 5 from J, leaving 6 bases between them. Looked up from germline, CDR1 is SGHRS and CDR2 is YFSETQ. The CDR3 is 12 residues long. As DNA, the CDR3 is TGCGCCAGCAGCTTGGACGGCAACGAGCAGTACTTC. Protein: CASSLDGNEQYF.

This clone turned up a few times. V usage is TRBV7-8 and J usage is TRBJ1-2; D is perhaps TRBD1 (5 bases). This CDR3 has 13 residues. Germline lookup yields CDR1 SGHVS and CDR2 FQNEAQ. Trimming pared 5 bases from V and 6 bases from J, leaving 13 bases between. In nucleotides, the CDR3 is TGTGCCAGCAGCCAGGGAGTTACTCATGGCTACACCTTC. The encoded protein is CASSQGVTHGYTF.

This rearrangement joins TRBV5-1 to TRBJ2-5; D remains ambiguous. The CDR3 spans 13 residues. The V end was cut by 4 bases, the J end by 2 bases, with 9 bases between. Germline V gene lookup returns CDR1 SGHRS and CDR2 YFSETQ. CDR3 sequence reads: CASSRHYQETQYF. CDR3 nucleotides: TGCGCCAGCAGCCGACACTATCAAGAGACCCAGTACTTC. Full variable domain (remainder filled in from reference TRBV5-1 and TRBJ2-5): KAGVTQTPRYLIKTRGQQVTLSCSPISGHRSVSWYQQTPGQGLQFLFEYFSETQRNKGNFPGRFSGRQFSNSRSEMNVSTLELGDSALYLCASSRHYQETQYFGPGTRLLVL.